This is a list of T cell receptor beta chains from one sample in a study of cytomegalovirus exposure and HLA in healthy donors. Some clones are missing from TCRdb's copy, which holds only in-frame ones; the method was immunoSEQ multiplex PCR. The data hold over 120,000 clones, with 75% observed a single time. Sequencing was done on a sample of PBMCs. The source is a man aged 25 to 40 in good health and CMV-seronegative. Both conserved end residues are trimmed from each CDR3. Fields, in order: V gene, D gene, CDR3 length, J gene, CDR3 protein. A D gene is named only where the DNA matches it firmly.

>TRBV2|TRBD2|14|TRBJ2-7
ASGGIAGPLNHEQY
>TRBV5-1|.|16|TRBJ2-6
ASSLDTRKSSGANVLT
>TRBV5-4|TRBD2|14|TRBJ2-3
ASSWGLAGSTDTQY
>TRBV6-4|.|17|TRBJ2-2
ASSVIEDKGAGNTGELF
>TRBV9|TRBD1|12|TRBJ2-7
ASSVDHRGLEQY
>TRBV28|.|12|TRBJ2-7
ASKLGSRRNEQY
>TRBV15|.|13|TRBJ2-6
ATSTGAGGANVLT
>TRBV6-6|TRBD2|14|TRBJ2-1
ASRGLAGPFYNEQF
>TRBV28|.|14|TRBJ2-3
ASSSVWDKQEHTQY
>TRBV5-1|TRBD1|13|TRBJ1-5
ASSLTGGLDQPQH
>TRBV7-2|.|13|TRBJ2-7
ASSLVSQGTYEQY
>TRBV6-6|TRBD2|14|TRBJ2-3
AISFREDTTTDTQY
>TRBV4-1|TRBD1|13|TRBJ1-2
ASSQDPGQNYGYT
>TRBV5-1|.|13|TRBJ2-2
ASSLGGSNTGELF
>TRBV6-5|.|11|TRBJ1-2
ASSYSNRDGYT
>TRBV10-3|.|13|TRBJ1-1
AISESRQVNTEAF
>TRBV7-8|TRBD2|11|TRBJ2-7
ASSKLAGGEQY
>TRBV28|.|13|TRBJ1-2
ASSRGQWGSNGYT
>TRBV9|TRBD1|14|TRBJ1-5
ASSPGQGTPYQPQH
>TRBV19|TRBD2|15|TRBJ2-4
ASSMRTSGRAKNSQY
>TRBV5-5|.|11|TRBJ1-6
ASTGPGNSPLH
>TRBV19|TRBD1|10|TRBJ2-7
ASSDRTYEQY
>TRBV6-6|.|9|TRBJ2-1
ASSSVDEQF
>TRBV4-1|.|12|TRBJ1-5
ASSQGRGNQPQH
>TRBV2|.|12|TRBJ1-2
ASSPSGPYSGYT
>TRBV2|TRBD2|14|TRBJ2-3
ASSELAEAPTDTQY
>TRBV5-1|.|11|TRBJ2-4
ASSKEGLDIQY
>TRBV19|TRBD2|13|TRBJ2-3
ASSTPGTRGGPQY
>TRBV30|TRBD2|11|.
AWRTSGDPEQY
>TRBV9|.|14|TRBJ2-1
ASSAPPGPGGNEQF
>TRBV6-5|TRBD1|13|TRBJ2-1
ASSRGQGINNEQF
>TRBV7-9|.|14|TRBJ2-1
ASSLAGRGSYNEQF
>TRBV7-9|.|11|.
ASSAIQGGEQY
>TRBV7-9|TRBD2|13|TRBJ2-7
ASSPSLPGGYEQY
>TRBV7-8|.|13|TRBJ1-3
ASSSHRVSGNTIY
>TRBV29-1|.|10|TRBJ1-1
SVMTPNTEAF
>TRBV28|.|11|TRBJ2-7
ASSPPGTYEQY
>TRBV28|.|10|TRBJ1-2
ASREQPYGYT
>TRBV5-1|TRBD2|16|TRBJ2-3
ASSLSLSGGPSTDTQY
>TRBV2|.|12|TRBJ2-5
ASSLQGYQETQY
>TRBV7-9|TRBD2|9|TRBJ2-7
AAGESYEQY
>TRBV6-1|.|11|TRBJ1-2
ASSERGGYGYT
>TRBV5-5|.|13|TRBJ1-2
ASSFTQGKSYGYT
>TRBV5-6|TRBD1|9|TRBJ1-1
ASSGQGEAF
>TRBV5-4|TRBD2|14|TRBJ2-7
ASSHPGGSGSYEQY
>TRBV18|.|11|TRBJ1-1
ASSADTNTEAF
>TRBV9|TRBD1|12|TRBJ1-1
ASSVGQGAAEAF
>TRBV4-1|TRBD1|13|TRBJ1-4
ASSTPGQTNEKLF
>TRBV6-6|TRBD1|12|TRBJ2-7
ASSPRDRDYEQY
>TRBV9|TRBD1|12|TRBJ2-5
ASSVRDRQETQY
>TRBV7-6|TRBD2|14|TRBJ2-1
ASSLDSLAGYNEQF
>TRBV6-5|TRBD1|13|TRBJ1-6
ASSLRGPMDSPLH
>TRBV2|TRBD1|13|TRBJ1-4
ASSPNTGGREKLF
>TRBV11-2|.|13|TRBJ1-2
ASSSRSGGAGGYT